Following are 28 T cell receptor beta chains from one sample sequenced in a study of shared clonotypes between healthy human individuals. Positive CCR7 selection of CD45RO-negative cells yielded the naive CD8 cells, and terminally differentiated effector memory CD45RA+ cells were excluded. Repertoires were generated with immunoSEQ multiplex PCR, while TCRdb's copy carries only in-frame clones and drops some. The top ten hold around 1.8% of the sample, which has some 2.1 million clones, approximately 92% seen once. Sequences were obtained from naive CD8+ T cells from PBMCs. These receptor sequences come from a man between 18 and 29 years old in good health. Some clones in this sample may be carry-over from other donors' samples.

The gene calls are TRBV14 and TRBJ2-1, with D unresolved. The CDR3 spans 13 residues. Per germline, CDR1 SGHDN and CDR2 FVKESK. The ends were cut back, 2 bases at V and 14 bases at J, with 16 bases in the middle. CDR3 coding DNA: TGTGCCAGCAGCCAAAGTTGGTTTCTTGGGGAGTTCTTC. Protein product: CASSQSWFLGEFF.

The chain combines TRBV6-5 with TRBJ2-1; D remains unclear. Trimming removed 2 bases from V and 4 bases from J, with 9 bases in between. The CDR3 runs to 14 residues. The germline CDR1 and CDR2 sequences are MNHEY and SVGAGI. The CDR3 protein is CASSYPGRYNEQFF. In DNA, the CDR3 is TGTGCCAGCAGTTACCCCGGGCGGTACAATGAGCAGTTCTTC.

The CDR3 loop reads CASSLVGQGGYGYTF. The CDR3 DNA sequence: TGTGCCAGCAGTTTGGTAGGGCAGGGAGGCTATGGCTACACCTTC. The rearrangement links TRBV28 to TRBJ1-2; D possibly corresponds to TRBD1 (5 bases). CDR1 and CDR2 from the germline V gene are MDHEN and SYDVKM. V shed 3 bases and J shed 4 bases, with 15 bases lying between them. The CDR3 covers 15 residues.

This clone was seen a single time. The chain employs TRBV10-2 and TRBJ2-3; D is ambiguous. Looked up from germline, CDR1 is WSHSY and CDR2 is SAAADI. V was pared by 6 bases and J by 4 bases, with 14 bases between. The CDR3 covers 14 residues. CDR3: CASSSVWESDTQYF. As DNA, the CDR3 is TGCGCCAGCAGCTCCGTCTGGGAATCAGATACGCAGTATTTT.

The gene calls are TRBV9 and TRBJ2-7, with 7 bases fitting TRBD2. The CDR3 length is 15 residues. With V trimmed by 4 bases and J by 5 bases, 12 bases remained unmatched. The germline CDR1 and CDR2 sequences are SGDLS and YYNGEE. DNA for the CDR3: TGTGCCAGCAGCAGGTCTAGCGGTCCCCCCGACGAGCAGTACTTC. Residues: CASSRSSGPPDEQYF.

CDR3 amino acids: CATAGGLELFF. The CDR3 region has the DNA TGTGCCACCGCGGGGGGGTTGGAGCTGTTTTTT. The chain is built from TRBV25-1 and TRBJ2-2; 9 bases match TRBD2. Per the germline V gene, CDR1 is MGHDK and CDR2 is SYGVNS. The CDR3 loop spans 11 amino acids. The ends lost 10 bases at V and 10 bases at J; junction bases unmatched: 4.

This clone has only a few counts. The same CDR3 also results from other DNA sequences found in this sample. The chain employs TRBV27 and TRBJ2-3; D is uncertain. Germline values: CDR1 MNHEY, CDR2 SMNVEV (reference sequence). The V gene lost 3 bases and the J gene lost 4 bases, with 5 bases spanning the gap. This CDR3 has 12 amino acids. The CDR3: CASSFGADTQYF. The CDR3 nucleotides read TGTGCCAGCAGTTTTGGGGCAGATACGCAGTATTTT.

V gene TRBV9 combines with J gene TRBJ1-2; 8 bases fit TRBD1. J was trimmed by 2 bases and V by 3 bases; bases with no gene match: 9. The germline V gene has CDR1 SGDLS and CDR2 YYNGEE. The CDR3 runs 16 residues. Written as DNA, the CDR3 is TGTGCCAGCAGCGAGGCCAGGGGGCCTACGAACTATGGCTACACCTTC. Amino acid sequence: CASSEARGPTNYGYTF.

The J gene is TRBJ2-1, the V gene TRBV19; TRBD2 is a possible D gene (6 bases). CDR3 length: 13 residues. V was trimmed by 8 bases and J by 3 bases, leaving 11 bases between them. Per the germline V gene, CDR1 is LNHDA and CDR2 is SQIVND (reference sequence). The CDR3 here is CASRENGYNEQFF. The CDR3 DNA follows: TGTGCCAGTCGGGAGAACGGCTACAATGAGCAGTTCTTC.

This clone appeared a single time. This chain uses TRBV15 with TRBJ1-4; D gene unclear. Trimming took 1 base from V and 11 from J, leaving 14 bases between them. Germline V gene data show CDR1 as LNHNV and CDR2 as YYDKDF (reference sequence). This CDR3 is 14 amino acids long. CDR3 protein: CATSRGPAGGKLFF. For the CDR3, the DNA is TGTGCCACCAGCAGAGGCCCGGCCGGTGGGAAACTGTTTTTT.

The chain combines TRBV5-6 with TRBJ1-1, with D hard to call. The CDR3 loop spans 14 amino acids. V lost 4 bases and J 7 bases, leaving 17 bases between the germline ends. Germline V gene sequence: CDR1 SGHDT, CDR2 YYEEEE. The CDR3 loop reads CASSASDGYLEAFF. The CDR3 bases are TGTGCCAGCAGCGCCAGCGACGGGTACCTTGAAGCTTTCTTT.

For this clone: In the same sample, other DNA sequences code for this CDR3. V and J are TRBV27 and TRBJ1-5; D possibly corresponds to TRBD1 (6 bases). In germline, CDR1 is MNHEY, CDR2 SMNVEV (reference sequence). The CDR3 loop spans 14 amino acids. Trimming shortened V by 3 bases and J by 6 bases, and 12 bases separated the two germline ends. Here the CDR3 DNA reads TGTGCCAGCAGTTTTACCGGGACAAGTCAGCCCCAGCATTTT. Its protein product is CASSFTGTSQPQHF.

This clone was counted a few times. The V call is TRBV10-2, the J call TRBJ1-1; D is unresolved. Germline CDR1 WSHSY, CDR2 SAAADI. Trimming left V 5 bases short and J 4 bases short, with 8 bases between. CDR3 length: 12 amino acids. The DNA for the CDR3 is TGCGCCAGCAGTCCTGGATCCACTGAAGCTTTCTTT. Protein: CASSPGSTEAFF.

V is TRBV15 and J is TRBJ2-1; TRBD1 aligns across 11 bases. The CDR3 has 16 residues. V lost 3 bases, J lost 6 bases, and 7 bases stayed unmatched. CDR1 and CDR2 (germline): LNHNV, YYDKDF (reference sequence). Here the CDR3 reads CATSRRGTGGRNEQFF. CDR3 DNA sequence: TGTGCCACCAGCAGGCGCGGGACAGGGGGGCGCAATGAGCAGTTCTTC.

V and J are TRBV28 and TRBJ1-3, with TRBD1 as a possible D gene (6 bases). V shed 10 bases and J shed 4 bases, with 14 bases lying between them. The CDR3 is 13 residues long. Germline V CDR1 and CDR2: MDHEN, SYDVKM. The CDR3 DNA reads TGTGCCAAGACCGGGACATCCGGAAACACCATATATTTT. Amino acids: CAKTGTSGNTIYF. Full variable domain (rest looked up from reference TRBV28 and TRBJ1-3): DVKVTQSSRYLVKRTGEKVFLECVQDMDHENMFWYRQDPGLGLRLIYFSYDVKMKEKGDIPEGYSVSREKKERFSLILESASTNQTSMYLCAKTGTSGNTIYFGEGSWLTVV.

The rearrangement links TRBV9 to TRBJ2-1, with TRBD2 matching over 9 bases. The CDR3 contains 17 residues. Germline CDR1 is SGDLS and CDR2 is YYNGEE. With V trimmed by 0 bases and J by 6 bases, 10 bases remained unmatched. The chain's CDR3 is CASSVEGFSGSPNEQFF. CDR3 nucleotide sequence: TGTGCCAGCAGCGTAGAGGGATTTAGCGGGAGTCCCAATGAGCAGTTCTTC.

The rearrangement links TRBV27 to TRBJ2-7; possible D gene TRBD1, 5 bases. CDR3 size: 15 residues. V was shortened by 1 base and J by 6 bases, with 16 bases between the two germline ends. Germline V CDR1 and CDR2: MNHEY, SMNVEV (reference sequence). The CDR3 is CASSLFVQARTEQYF. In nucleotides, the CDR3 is TGTGCCAGCAGTTTATTCGTACAGGCGCGAACCGAGCAGTACTTC.

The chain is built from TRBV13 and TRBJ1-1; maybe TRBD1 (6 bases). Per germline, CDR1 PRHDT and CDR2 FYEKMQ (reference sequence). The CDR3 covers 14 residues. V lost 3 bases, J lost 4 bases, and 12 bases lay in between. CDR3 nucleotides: TGTGCCAGCAGCTTGGCGGGACACAGCACTGAAGCTTTCTTT. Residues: CASSLAGHSTEAFF.

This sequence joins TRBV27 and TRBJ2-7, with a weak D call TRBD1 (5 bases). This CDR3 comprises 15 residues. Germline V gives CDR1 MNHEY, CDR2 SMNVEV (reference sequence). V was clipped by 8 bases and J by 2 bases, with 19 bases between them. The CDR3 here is CASLPRLGAAYEQYF. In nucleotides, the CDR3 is TGTGCCAGCCTCCCTCGTTTAGGGGCGGCCTACGAGCAGTACTTC.

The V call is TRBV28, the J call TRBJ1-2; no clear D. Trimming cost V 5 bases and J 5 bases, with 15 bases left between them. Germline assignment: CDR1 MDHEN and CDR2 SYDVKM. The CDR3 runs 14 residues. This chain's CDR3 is CASSERVGGYGYTF. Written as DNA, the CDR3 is TGTGCCAGCAGTGAGCGGGTCGGTGGGTATGGCTACACCTTC.

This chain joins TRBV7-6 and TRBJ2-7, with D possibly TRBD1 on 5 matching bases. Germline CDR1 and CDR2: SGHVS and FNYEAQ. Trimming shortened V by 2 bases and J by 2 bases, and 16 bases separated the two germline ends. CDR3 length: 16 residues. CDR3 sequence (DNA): TGTGCCAGCAGCTTAACCCGACAGTCATACCCCTACGAGCAGTACTTC. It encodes CASSLTRQSYPYEQYF.

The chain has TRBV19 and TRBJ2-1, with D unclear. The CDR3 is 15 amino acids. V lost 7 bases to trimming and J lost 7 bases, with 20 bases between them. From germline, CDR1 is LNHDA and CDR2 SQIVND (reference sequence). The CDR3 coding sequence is TGTGCCAGTACTACCCGGAGAGCGCAATGGAATGAGCAGTTCTTC. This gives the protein CASTTRRAQWNEQFF.

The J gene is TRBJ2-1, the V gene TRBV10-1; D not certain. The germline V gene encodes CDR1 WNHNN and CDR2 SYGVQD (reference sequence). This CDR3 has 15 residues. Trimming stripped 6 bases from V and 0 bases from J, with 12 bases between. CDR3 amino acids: CASSPKWNSYNEQFF. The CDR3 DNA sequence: TGCGCCAGCAGCCCTAAATGGAACTCCTACAATGAGCAGTTCTTC.

CDR3 loop: CASSTRQGSPDTQYF. Here the CDR3 DNA reads TGTGCCAGCAGCACCCGACAGGGCAGCCCAGATACGCAGTATTTT. V is TRBV9 and J is TRBJ2-3; TRBD1 aligns across 7 bases. Germline V gene sequence: CDR1 SGDLS, CDR2 YYNGEE. The CDR3 is 15 amino acids. The V gene end was trimmed by 4 bases and the J gene end by 4 bases; junction bases not matched to a gene: 9.

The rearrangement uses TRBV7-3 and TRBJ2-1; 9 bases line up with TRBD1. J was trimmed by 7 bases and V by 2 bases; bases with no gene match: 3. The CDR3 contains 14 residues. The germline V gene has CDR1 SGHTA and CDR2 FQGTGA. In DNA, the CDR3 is TGTGCCAGCAGCTTAGTCGGGACAGGGAATGAGCAGTTCTTC. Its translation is CASSLVGTGNEQFF.

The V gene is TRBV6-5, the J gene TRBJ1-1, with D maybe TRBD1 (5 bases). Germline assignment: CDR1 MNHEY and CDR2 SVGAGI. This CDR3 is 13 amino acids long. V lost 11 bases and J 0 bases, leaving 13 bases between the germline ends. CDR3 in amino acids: CAVRMTVNTEAFF. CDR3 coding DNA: TGTGCCGTAAGAATGACAGTGAACACTGAAGCTTTCTTT.

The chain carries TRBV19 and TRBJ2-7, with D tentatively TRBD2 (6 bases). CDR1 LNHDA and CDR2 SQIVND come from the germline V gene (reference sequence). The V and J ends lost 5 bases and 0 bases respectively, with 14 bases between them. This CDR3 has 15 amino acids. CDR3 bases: TGTGCCAGTAGTCCCCTCCGGGAGAGCTCCTACGAGCAGTACTTC. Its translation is CASSPLRESSYEQYF.

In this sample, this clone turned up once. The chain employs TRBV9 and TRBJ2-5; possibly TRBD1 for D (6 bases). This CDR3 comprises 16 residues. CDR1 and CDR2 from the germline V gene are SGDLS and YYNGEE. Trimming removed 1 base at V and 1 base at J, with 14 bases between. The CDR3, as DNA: TGTGCCAGCAGCGTAAGGGGGACCGCGTTCCAAGAGACCCAGTACTTC. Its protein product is CASSVRGTAFQETQYF.